This passage covers 17 T cell receptor beta chains from one sample sequenced in a study of blood T cell repertoires in COVID-19. Profiled with immunoSEQ multiplex PCR; TCRdb holds only in-frame clones, not every one. In the table there are about 300,000 clones, about 90% of which are singletons. The sample consisted of PBMCs or T cells enriched from blood (not recorded which). All receptors derive from a woman between 45 and 60 years old who had been exposed to COVID-19.

This rearrangement joins TRBV7-8 to TRBJ1-1; unclear D gene. This CDR3 region has 14 residues. Germline-derived CDR1 and CDR2 are SGHVS and FQNEAQ. V lost 5 bases, J lost 6 bases, and 16 bases lay in between. In DNA, the CDR3 is TGTGCCAGCAGCGCCGACCTCGAGGGATCTGAAGCTTTCTTT. Translation gives CASSADLEGSEAFF.

This clone was counted a few times. The V call is TRBV3-1 (or the pseudogene TRBV3-2), the J call TRBJ1-2; no definite D call. There are 12 residues in the CDR3. V was cut by 4 bases and J by 12 bases, with 15 bases left in between. The germline CDR1 and CDR2 sequences are LGHDT and YNNKEL (reference sequence). CDR3 sequence (DNA): TGTGCCAGCAGCCCCGATGGGAGGACTCACACCTTC. Its protein product is CASSPDGRTHTF.

This chain links TRBV7-2 with TRBJ2-1; D might be TRBD2 (5 bases). Germline loops: CDR1 SGHTA, CDR2 FQGNSA. The CDR3 runs 16 residues. V was clipped by 4 bases and J by 0 bases, with 13 bases between them. CDR3 protein: CASSSKRRSSYNEQFF. The CDR3 DNA is TGTGCCAGCAGCTCCAAGCGGAGGAGCTCCTACAATGAGCAGTTCTTC.

The rearrangement joins TRBV30 to TRBJ2-2, with TRBD1 as a possible D gene (5 bases). V dropped 1 base and J dropped 6 bases, with 9 bases sitting between them. From germline, CDR1 is GTSNPN and CDR2 SVGIG (reference sequence). There are 13 residues in the CDR3. The chain's CDR3 is CAWSAQGAGELFF. Here the CDR3 DNA reads TGTGCCTGGAGTGCCCAGGGCGCCGGGGAGCTGTTTTTT.

The chain carries TRBV6-2 or TRBV6-3 and TRBJ2-7, with TRBD1 identical over 7 bases. With V trimmed by 2 bases and J by 2 bases, 6 bases remained unmatched. Per the germline V gene, CDR1 is MNHEY and CDR2 is SVGEGT. CDR3 length equals 15 residues. CDR3 protein: CASSYRGTVPYEQYF. CDR3 bases: TGTGCCAGCAGTTACAGGGGGACAGTCCCCTACGAGCAGTACTTC.

The V and J genes are TRBV20-1 and TRBJ1-2; the D is unclear. Germline V lookup: CDR1 DFQATT, CDR2 SNEGSKA (reference sequence). This CDR3 has 10 amino acids. The V end lost 1 base, the J end lost 10 bases, and 7 bases lay between the germline ends. CDR3 nucleotides: TGCAGTGCTAGAGCGGAGGACTACACCTTC. Its protein product is CSARAEDYTF.

J is TRBJ1-4 and V is TRBV18, with TRBD1 identical over 7 bases. Germline CDR1 and CDR2: KGHSH and LQKENI. The CDR3 length is 17 residues. V lost 3 bases, J lost 8 bases, and 15 bases stayed unmatched. This CDR3 reads CASSPPRGGAREEKLFF. The DNA of the CDR3 is TGTGCCAGCTCACCTCCAAGAGGGGGCGCGAGGGAAGAAAAACTGTTTTTT. Using reference TRBV18 and TRBJ1-4 for the parts outside the CDR3, the full variable domain is NAGVMQNPRHLVRRRGQEARLRCSPMKGHSHVYWYRQLPEEGLKFMVYLQKENIIDESGMPKERFSAEFPKEGPSILRIQQVVRGDSAAYFCASSPPRGGAREEKLFFGSGTQLSVL.

The chain recombines TRBV6-1 with TRBJ2-2; possibly TRBD2 for D (5 bases). The CDR3 consists of 15 residues. CDR1 and CDR2 from the germline V gene are MNHNS and SASEGT. V was pared by 3 bases and J by 0 bases, with 8 bases between. In nucleotides, the CDR3 is TGTGCCAGCAGTGACGGGCGGGCGAACACCGGGGAGCTGTTTTTT. Protein product: CASSDGRANTGELFF.

V is TRBV10-3 and J is TRBJ2-5; D remains ambiguous. Trimming pared 10 bases from V and 3 bases from J, leaving 9 bases between. The germline CDR1 and CDR2 sequences are ENHRY and SYGVKD. The CDR3 is 11 amino acids. The CDR3 protein is CATSREETQYF. As DNA, the CDR3 is TGTGCCACCTCCCGGGAAGAGACCCAGTACTTC.

J is TRBJ2-7 and V is TRBV7-9; 9 positions match TRBD2. Trimming removed 0 bases from V and 1 base from J; junction bases left unmatched: 7. The germline V gene has CDR1 SEHNR and CDR2 FQNEAQ (reference sequence). This CDR3 contains 17 residues. In nucleotides, the CDR3 is TGTGCCAGCAGCTTAGCGCAACTAGCGGGCGGATCCTACGAGCAGTACTTC. It yields the protein CASSLAQLAGGSYEQYF.

This chain links TRBV4-2 with TRBJ2-1; TRBD2 matches at 7 bases. Per germline, CDR1 LGHNA and CDR2 YNFKEQ. V gave up 3 bases and J gave up 3 bases; unmatched junction bases: 5. The CDR3 has 15 amino acids. The CDR3 DNA reads TGTGCCAGCAGCCAGGTCGGGGGGAACTACAATGAGCAGTTCTTC. Protein product: CASSQVGGNYNEQFF.

This chain links TRBV5-1 with TRBJ2-5; TRBD1 matches at 12 bases. With V trimmed by 4 bases and J by 6 bases, 13 bases remained unmatched. The CDR3 extends over 17 amino acids. CDR1 and CDR2 from the germline V gene are SGHRS and YFSETQ. The CDR3 region is CASSREPGQGARKTQYF. In DNA form, the CDR3 reads TGCGCCAGCAGCCGCGAACCGGGACAGGGGGCTAGGAAGACCCAGTACTTC.

The CDR3 reads CASSPSRGLTEAFF. CDR3 DNA: TGTGCCAGCAGCCCAAGCAGGGGATTGACTGAAGCTTTCTTT. The chain is built from TRBV7-2 and TRBJ1-1; D might be TRBD1 (6 bases). The germline V and J ends were trimmed by 5 bases and 5 bases, with 15 bases remaining between them. Germline V lookup: CDR1 SGHTA, CDR2 FQGNSA. The CDR3 is 14 residues long.

The V and J genes are TRBV2 and TRBJ2-5, with 10 bases fitting TRBD1. Germline CDR1 is SNHLY and CDR2 is FYNNEI. Trimming removed 6 bases from V and 6 bases from J; junction bases left unmatched: 7. The CDR3 length is 14 residues. The CDR3 loop reads CASSADRGQKTQYF. The CDR3 region has the DNA TGTGCCAGCAGCGCAGACAGGGGGCAAAAGACCCAGTACTTC.

This clone appeared a single time. The V gene is TRBV7-2, the J gene TRBJ2-1; 12 bases align to TRBD2. CDR1 SGHTA and CDR2 FQGNSA come from the germline V gene. CDR3 length: 15 residues. J gave up 8 bases and V 5 bases, and 7 bases lay outside the gene matches. As DNA, the CDR3 is TGTGCCAGCAGCCCAACTAGCGGGGGGTTGTATGAGCAGTTCTTC. Protein: CASSPTSGGLYEQFF.

The CDR3 region is CASCDRADLRPQHF. CDR3 bases: TGTGCCAGCTGTGACAGGGCCGACTTAAGGCCCCAGCATTTT. The chain carries TRBV19 and TRBJ1-5; 7 bases agree with TRBD1. V lost 9 bases and J lost 9; bases outside the gene matches: 14. The CDR3 has 14 residues. Germline V CDR1 and CDR2: LNHDA, SQIVND (reference sequence).

CDR3 region: CASSVAGAGGLDTQYF. Written as DNA, the CDR3 is TGTGCCAGCAGCGTAGCTGGGGCGGGGGGGCTGGATACGCAGTATTTT. The rearrangement links TRBV9 to TRBJ2-3; 9 bases agree with TRBD2. Trimming took 0 bases from V and 6 from J; bases not matched to a gene: 8. Germline V gene sequence: CDR1 SGDLS, CDR2 YYNGEE. The CDR3 is made up of 16 amino acids.